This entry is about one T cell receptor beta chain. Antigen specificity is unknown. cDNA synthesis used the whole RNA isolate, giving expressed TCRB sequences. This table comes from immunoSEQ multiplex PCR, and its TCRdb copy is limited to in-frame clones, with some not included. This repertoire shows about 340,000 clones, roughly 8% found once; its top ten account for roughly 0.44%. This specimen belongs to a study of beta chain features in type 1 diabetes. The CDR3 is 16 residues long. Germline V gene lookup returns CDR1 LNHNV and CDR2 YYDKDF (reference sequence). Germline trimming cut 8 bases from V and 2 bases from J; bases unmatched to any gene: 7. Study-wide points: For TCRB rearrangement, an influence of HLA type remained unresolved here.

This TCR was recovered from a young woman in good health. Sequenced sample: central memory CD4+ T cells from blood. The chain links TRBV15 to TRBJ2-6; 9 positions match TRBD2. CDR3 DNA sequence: TGTGCCACCGCCCTCAAGCGGGGGGCTGGGGCCAACGTCCTGACTTTC. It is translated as CATALKRGAGANVLTF.